This T cell receptor beta chain was retrieved from a study of CXCR3-negative and CXCR3-positive naive CD8 T cells. In preparing the TRB cDNA libraries, 5' RACE with UMI labels was used. TCRdb derives one entry per CDR3 protein from the 5' RACE reads, leaving out DNA. Its listing shows some 140,000 distinct CDR3 sequences. About this clonotype itself: The antigen is unknown.

The CDR3 contains 15 residues. Germline assignment: CDR1 MNHEY and CDR2 SVGAGI. Regarding the study as a whole: Compared with CXCR3-negative naive cells, CXCR3-positive naive cells showed more hydrophobic TRB CDR3s.

The chain uses TRBV6-5 and TRBJ2-1; TCRdb lists TRBD2, though no DNA is available to test this call. The sequence was obtained from a human donor in good health. Some clones in this sample may be carry-over from other donors' samples. Specimen: naive CXCR3+ CD8+ T cells from blood. Subset given: CD45RO-CCR7+CD27+CD95- naive CD8+ T cells expressing CXCR3 (TNR3+). This chain's CDR3 is CASSYSSGRAHEQFF.